The subject of this entry is one T cell receptor beta chain. Germline V gene data show CDR1 as SEHNR and CDR2 as FQNEAQ (reference sequence). V shed 4 bases, J shed 6 bases, and the junction held 13 bases outside the gene matches. This CDR3 region has 16 residues. The record originates from a study of blood T cells in healthy people across ages. A J-beta primer mix and a sample-barcoded 5' primer were used in a second PCR of roughly 6 to 12 cycles. TCRdb reprocessed the 5' RACE reads with MiXCR, giving one entry per CDR3 protein. Seen here are about 1 million distinct CDR3 sequences, 40% to 55% observed once, and the top ten hold 15% to 20%.

The sequenced material came from blood. This chain joins TRBV7-9 and TRBJ2-3; 7 bases are shared with TRBD1. The receptor was isolated from a woman aged 60 to 75 in good health. The CDR3 DNA reads TGTGCCAGCAGCTCACGGACCTTCACCAGGGGGGATACGCAGTATTTT. This translates into CASSSRTFTRGDTQYF.